Listed here are 15 T cell receptor beta chains from one sample, sequenced in a study of PD-1 blockade in classical Hodgkin lymphoma. The repertoire was sequenced with immunoSEQ multiplex PCR; TCRdb's copy has only in-frame clones and lacks some. The sample yields some 7,500 clones, 45% to 70% seen once. Time point denoted: cycle 4 day 1 (C4D1), after more than five weeks of nivolumab. There was relapse after autologous stem cell transplantation in every patient, and there was variation in brentuximab vedotin exposure. Isolated CD8+ T cells were derived from thawed PBMCs through magnetic negative selection. The sample in question was CD8+ T cells from blood, obtained before the fourth cycle of nivolumab. All receptors derive from a human donor with classical Hodgkin lymphoma.

The chain joins TRBV7-9 to TRBJ2-3; perhaps TRBD2 as D (6 bases). The V end lost 2 bases, the J end lost 0 bases, and 9 bases lay between the germline ends. The germline gives CDR1 SEHNR, CDR2 FQNEAQ (reference sequence). The CDR3 extends over 15 amino acids. CDR3 sequence: CASSLSEGSTDTQYF. The CDR3 DNA sequence: TGTGCCAGCAGCTTATCGGAGGGTAGCACAGATACGCAGTATTTT.

V and J are TRBV7-2 and TRBJ2-3; D call uncertain. The CDR3 extends over 14 amino acids. Deletions cut 0 bases from V and 8 bases from J, with 12 bases between. Germline lookup yields CDR1 SGHTA and CDR2 FQGNSA. DNA for the CDR3: TGTGCCAGCAGCTTAGCGGCTAATTACGGTACGCAGTATTTT. It codes for CASSLAANYGTQYF.

V and J are TRBV10-3 and TRBJ2-7; 11 nucleotides match TRBD2. CDR1 and CDR2 (germline): ENHRY, SYGVKD. Trimming at V came to 0 bases and at J to 2 bases, leaving 9 bases not matched to a gene. The CDR3 covers 18 residues. The CDR3 DNA follows: TGTGCCATCAGTGAGTCCGGGACTAGCGGAAATTTTACCTACGAGCAGTACTTC. Residues: CAISESGTSGNFTYEQYF.

CDR3 residues: CASSFLPAGGGEQFF. In nucleotides, the CDR3 is TGTGCCAGCAGCTTTCTGCCAGCGGGAGGCGGTGAGCAGTTCTTC. The rearrangement joins TRBV5-5 to TRBJ2-1; 9 bases align to TRBD2. The CDR3 contains 15 residues. CDR1 and CDR2 (germline): SGHKS, YYEKEE (reference sequence). The V and J ends lost 2 bases and 9 bases, in that order; junction bases with no gene match: 9. The full variable domain, its missing parts supplied by reference TRBV5-5 and TRBJ2-1, is DAGVTQSPTHLIKTRGQQVTLRCSPISGHKSVSWYQQVLGQGPQFIFQYYEKEERGRGNFPDRFSARQFPNYSSELNVNALLLGDSALYLCASSFLPAGGGEQFFGPGTRLTVL.

The chain carries TRBV9 and TRBJ2-5; the D is unclear. Germline-derived CDR1 and CDR2 are SGDLS and YYNGEE. V lost 4 bases and J 1 base, leaving 8 bases between the germline ends. This CDR3 region has 13 residues. CDR3 in amino acids: CASSPRTQETQYF. CDR3 DNA: TGTGCCAGCAGCCCCCGGACCCAAGAGACCCAGTACTTC.

The chain combines TRBV7-2 with TRBJ2-6; 7 bases agree with TRBD1. Germline CDR1 is SGHTA and CDR2 is FQGNSA. With V trimmed by 1 base and J by 0 bases, 6 bases remained unmatched. This CDR3 is built from 18 residues. For the CDR3, the DNA is TGTGCCAGCAGCTTAGGACAGGGCATGGACTCTGGGGCCAACGTCCTGACTTTC. This gives the protein CASSLGQGMDSGANVLTF.

The chain links TRBV28 to TRBJ2-2; D perhaps matches TRBD2 (6 bases). CDR1 is MDHEN and CDR2 is SYDVKM in the germline V gene. CDR3 length equals 17 residues. V shed 3 bases and J shed 4 bases, with 18 bases lying between them. CDR3 protein: CASSLYGRGTSTGELFF. CDR3 DNA sequence: TGTGCCAGCAGTTTGTATGGTCGGGGGACTTCCACCGGGGAGCTGTTTTTT.

The chain is built from TRBV2 and TRBJ2-1; weak D call: TRBD2 (6 bases). V was clipped by 3 bases and J by 0 bases, with 9 bases between them. Germline CDR1 is SNHLY and CDR2 is FYNNEI. The CDR3 has 15 amino acids. CDR3 amino acids: CASSDRESSYNEQFF. The CDR3 nucleotides are TGTGCCAGCAGTGACCGGGAGAGCTCCTACAATGAGCAGTTCTTC.

The rearrangement uses TRBV4-1 and TRBJ1-1; D is unclear. V was shortened by 0 bases and J by 1 base, with 6 bases between the two germline ends. The germline gives CDR1 MGHRA, CDR2 YSYEKL. This CDR3 comprises 14 residues. The chain's CDR3 is CASSQEAWNTEAFF. The CDR3 DNA is TGCGCCAGCAGCCAAGAGGCTTGGAACACTGAAGCTTTCTTT.

The chain couples TRBV30 to TRBJ1-1; the match to TRBD1 covers 8 bases. The trim removed 1 base at V and 0 bases at J, leaving 4 bases unmatched. The CDR3 covers 15 residues. In germline, CDR1 is GTSNPN, CDR2 SVGIG (reference sequence). The CDR3 loop reads CAWSEVQGVNTEAFF. CDR3 nucleotides: TGTGCCTGGAGTGAGGTACAGGGGGTGAACACTGAAGCTTTCTTT.

The chain uses TRBV10-3 and TRBJ2-3; 14 nucleotides match TRBD2. CDR1 is ENHRY, CDR2 SYGVKD, per germline. The CDR3 has 16 residues. J gave up 4 bases and V 8 bases, and 8 bases lay outside the gene matches. The CDR3 loop is CAISDGGLAGADTQYF. The CDR3 nucleotides are TGTGCCATCTCGGATGGGGGACTAGCGGGAGCAGATACGCAGTATTTT.

In this sample, this clone turned up a few times. CDR3 residues: CASSHPGGEGNEQFF. Written as DNA, the CDR3 is TGTGCCAGCAGCCACCCAGGGGGCGAGGGGAATGAGCAGTTCTTC. This chain uses TRBV16 with TRBJ2-1; TRBD1 aligns across 8 bases. CDR1 and CDR2 (germline): KGHSY, FQNENV. The CDR3 length is 15 residues. The junction had 8 bases not matched to a gene; V was cut back by 3 bases and J by 7 bases.

The chain employs TRBV5-1 and TRBJ2-5; 8 bases fit TRBD2. Germline assignment: CDR1 SGHRS and CDR2 YFSETQ. V shed 5 bases, J shed 3 bases, and the junction held 0 bases outside the gene matches. The CDR3 totals 12 residues. In DNA form, the CDR3 reads TGCGCCAGCAGGACTAGCGAAGAGACCCAGTACTTC. Amino acids: CASRTSEETQYF.

The chain employs TRBV28 and TRBJ2-7, with D possibly being TRBD1 (5 bases). This CDR3 comprises 16 residues. Trimming took 6 bases from V and 0 from J, leaving 18 bases between them. Germline V gene data show CDR1 as MDHEN and CDR2 as SYDVKM. CDR3 sequence (DNA): TGTGCCAGCAGCACTGTCCCTCAGGGCCTCTCCTACGAGCAGTACTTC. Encoded protein: CASSTVPQGLSYEQYF.

The chain is built from TRBV6-5 and TRBJ2-3, with TRBD2 matching 8 bases. The germline CDR1 and CDR2 sequences are MNHEY and SVGAGI. J was trimmed by 1 base and V by 4 bases; bases with no gene match: 4. The CDR3 is 15 residues long. CDR3 protein: CASSSGGGRTDTQYF. The CDR3 DNA is TGTGCCAGCAGTTCCGGGGGGGGGCGCACAGATACGCAGTATTTT.